The T cell receptor (beta chain) under discussion was sequenced for a study of pediatric ulcerative colitis. V shed 5 bases and J shed 6 bases, with 15 bases lying between them. Germline assignment: CDR1 MDHEN and CDR2 SYDVKM. There are 14 residues in the CDR3. Concerning this clone: Its target is not known.

One to two pinch biopsies were taken from the rectum during colonoscopy. Notes on the study in general: Ulcerative colitis patients shared more blood-rectal clones than controls.

The method was immunoSEQ multiplex PCR; TCRdb's version includes in-frame clones alone and lacks a portion of them. The sample shows about 18,000 clones, 80% of them seen only once. The chain employs TRBV28 and TRBJ2-3; D might be TRBD1 or TRBD2, each matching 5 bases. The sequenced sample consisted of gut tissue. The TCR was taken from a boy between 10 and 17 years old who was a control in a study of pediatric ulcerative colitis. CDR3 bases: TGTGCCAGCAGTCCCCCGGGACGGACGGATACGCAGTATTTT. This codes for CASSPPGRTDTQYF.